This passage covers 30 T cell receptor beta chains from one sample sequenced in a study of cytomegalovirus exposure and HLA in healthy donors. The PCR ran on 60 Vbeta and 13 Jbeta primers. The table came from immunoSEQ multiplex PCR; TCRdb's copy has only in-frame clones and leaves some out. The repertoire holds about 120,000 clones, with approximately 80% as singletons. The specimen sequenced was PBMCs. The receptors come from a woman between 18 and 29 years old in good health and CMV-seronegative.

This chain connects TRBV10-3 to TRBJ2-5; 9 nucleotides match TRBD2. This CDR3 contains 16 residues. Germline lookup yields CDR1 ENHRY and CDR2 SYGVKD. Unmatched junction bases numbered 7, after V lost 0 bases and J lost 5 bases. CDR3 residues: CAISESGSGRGETQYF. As DNA, the CDR3 is TGTGCCATCAGTGAGTCGGGTAGCGGGAGAGGGGAGACCCAGTACTTC.

This chain uses TRBV7-2 with TRBJ2-5; maybe TRBD2 (5 bases). CDR3 length equals 13 residues. Trimming removed 8 bases from V and 2 bases from J, with 12 bases in between. Germline lookup yields CDR1 SGHTA and CDR2 FQGNSA. Here the CDR3 reads CASGWAGQETQYF. The CDR3 DNA reads TGTGCCAGCGGTTGGGCGGGTCAAGAGACCCAGTACTTC.

The chain combines TRBV10-3 with TRBJ2-5; D call uncertain. CDR3 length equals 14 residues. CDR1 ENHRY and CDR2 SYGVKD come from the germline V gene. Deletions cut 3 bases from V and 5 bases from J, with 13 bases between. The CDR3 DNA is TGTGCCATCAGTGAATCCGCCAGGCCGGAGACCCAGTACTTC. Encoded protein: CAISESARPETQYF.

This clone was recorded only once. This chain links TRBV5-1 with TRBJ2-7, with TRBD1 identical over 9 bases. Germline V gene data show CDR1 as SGHRS and CDR2 as YFSETQ. With 1 base clipped from V and 6 bases from J, the junction kept 11 bases outside the gene matches. This CDR3 region has 16 residues. The CDR3 here is CASSLSAGTGTAEQYF. The CDR3, as DNA: TGCGCCAGCAGCTTGTCCGCCGGGACAGGGACGGCCGAGCAGTACTTC.

The CDR3 loop is CASRALASGTGELFF. In DNA, the CDR3 is TGTGCCAGCAGGGCACTAGCTTCGGGGACCGGGGAGCTGTTTTTT. The gene calls are TRBV2 and TRBJ2-2; a possible D gene is TRBD2 (6 bases). V gave up 6 bases and J gave up 5 bases, with 16 bases separating them. The CDR3 has 15 residues. The germline V gene encodes CDR1 SNHLY and CDR2 FYNNEI.

The rearrangement links TRBV4-1 to TRBJ1-3; a weak D match, TRBD1 (5 bases). Trimming removed 3 bases at V and 3 bases at J, with 18 bases between. The CDR3 has 17 residues. CDR1 and CDR2 (germline): MGHRA, YSYEKL. CDR3 region: CASSQGMARGGGNTIYF. CDR3 bases: TGCGCCAGCAGCCAGGGGATGGCCCGGGGGGGTGGAAACACCATATATTTT.

The gene calls are TRBV7-2 and TRBJ1-2, with unresolved D. This CDR3 comprises 16 residues. Germline lookup yields CDR1 SGHTA and CDR2 FQGNSA. V was cut by 2 bases and J by 2 bases, with 15 bases left in between. DNA of the CDR3: TGTGCCAGCAGCTTACTTGCTGCTAGAACCAACTATGGCTACACCTTC. This encodes CASSLLAARTNYGYTF.

This clone was seen once. This rearrangement joins TRBV6-1 to TRBJ1-6; TRBD1 is a possible D gene (6 bases). V dropped 2 bases and J dropped 5 bases, with 13 bases sitting between them. CDR1 MNHNS and CDR2 SASEGT come from the germline V gene. The length of the CDR3 is 16 residues. The CDR3 coding sequence is TGTGCCAGCAGTGAATTTTGGACAGCGGATAATTCACCCCTCCACTTT. This sequence encodes CASSEFWTADNSPLHF.

This chain uses TRBV6-1 with TRBJ2-3, with D possibly TRBD2 on 6 matching bases. The CDR3 has 17 amino acids. Germline assignment: CDR1 MNHNS and CDR2 SASEGT. The ends were cut back, 4 bases at V and 2 bases at J, with 19 bases in the middle. The CDR3 region is CASSGQLAMMVTDTQYF. As DNA, the CDR3 is TGTGCCAGCAGTGGACAACTAGCAATGATGGTCACAGATACGCAGTATTTT.

The J gene is TRBJ1-2, the V gene TRBV25-1; D is unresolved. Trimming removed 2 bases from V and 4 bases from J, with 17 bases in between. Germline CDR1 MGHDK, CDR2 SYGVNS. The length of the CDR3 is 16 residues. CDR3 loop: CASSEGGGGQTYGYTF. The CDR3 DNA sequence: TGTGCCAGCAGTGAAGGCGGAGGTGGGCAGACCTATGGCTACACCTTC.

This chain connects TRBV27 to TRBJ2-7; 7 bases agree with TRBD2. The germline V gene encodes CDR1 MNHEY and CDR2 SMNVEV (reference sequence). With V trimmed by 5 bases and J by 4 bases, 5 bases remained unmatched. The CDR3 runs 13 residues. CDR3: CASSPLGGYEQYF. Written as DNA, the CDR3 is TGTGCCAGCAGTCCCCTGGGAGGGTACGAGCAGTACTTC.

This chain joins TRBV19 and TRBJ2-5; 9 nucleotides line up with TRBD2. Trimming cost V 3 bases and J 9 bases; bases outside gene matches: 14. From germline, CDR1 is LNHDA and CDR2 SQIVND (reference sequence). This CDR3 contains 16 residues. DNA for the CDR3: TGTGCCAGTAGTATGTTAGCGGGAGTGGGGTCGAGTGCCCAGTACTTC. Its protein product is CASSMLAGVGSSAQYF.

The CDR3 loop reads CASSQGARNQPQHF. CDR3 DNA: TGCGCCAGCAGCCAAGGGGCTCGCAATCAGCCCCAGCATTTT. V gene TRBV4-1 combines with J gene TRBJ1-5; D gene unclear. V gave up 1 base and J gave up 2 bases, with 6 bases separating them. CDR3 length: 14 amino acids. Germline assignment: CDR1 MGHRA and CDR2 YSYEKL.

The chain couples TRBV6-5 to TRBJ1-4; 9 positions agree with TRBD1. Germline V gene data show CDR1 as MNHEY and CDR2 as SVGAGI. This CDR3 is built from 14 residues. Unmatched junction bases numbered 5, after V lost 4 bases and J lost 8 bases. Written as DNA, the CDR3 is TGTGCCAGCAGTTCTCCGGGACAGGGCGAAAAACTGTTTTTT. Residues: CASSSPGQGEKLFF.

The V call is TRBV7-2, the J call TRBJ1-1; D is possibly TRBD1 (5 bases). Trimming took 4 bases from V and 3 from J, leaving 12 bases between them. Per the germline V gene, CDR1 is SGHTA and CDR2 is FQGNSA. The CDR3 length is 14 residues. CDR3 DNA sequence: TGTGCCAGCAGCTCTCATGGGGCGGACACTGAAGCTTTCTTT. Translating gives CASSSHGADTEAFF.

The CDR3 DNA follows: TGCAGTGCTTCTTCTGGAAACACCATATATTTT. Translating it yields CSASSGNTIYF. This rearrangement joins TRBV20-1 to TRBJ1-3; no reliable D call. V was trimmed by 5 bases and J by 1 base, leaving 3 bases between them. CDR3 length: 11 amino acids. Per germline, CDR1 DFQATT and CDR2 SNEGSKA (reference sequence).

The chain has TRBV2 and TRBJ2-5; 10 bases agree with TRBD2. Germline V gene lookup returns CDR1 SNHLY and CDR2 FYNNEI. This CDR3 spans 14 amino acids. J was trimmed by 7 bases and V by 3 bases; bases with no gene match: 5. DNA of the CDR3: TGTGCCAGCAGTGATGTGCTAGCGGGGGTGACCCAGTACTTC. It translates to CASSDVLAGVTQYF.

The CDR3 nucleotides read TGCGCCAGCAGCCGCACAGGGGCGGATGAAGCTTTCTTT. It yields the protein CASSRTGADEAFF. The V gene is TRBV4-3, the J gene TRBJ1-1; 7 nucleotides match TRBD1. The V gene end was trimmed by 4 bases and the J gene end by 7 bases; junction bases not matched to a gene: 6. Per the germline V gene, CDR1 is LGHNA and CDR2 is YSLEER. CDR3 size: 13 residues.

The chain is built from TRBV10-3 and TRBJ2-1, with 10 bases that match TRBD2. The CDR3 loop spans 16 amino acids. The junction had 9 bases not matched to a gene; V was cut back by 3 bases and J by 7 bases. Germline V gene sequence: CDR1 ENHRY, CDR2 SYGVKD. The CDR3 region has the DNA TGTGCCATCAGTGATAGAAGCGGGGGGGCGGGAAATGAGCAGTTCTTC. This codes for CAISDRSGGAGNEQFF.

The chain carries TRBV4-3 and TRBJ1-2, with 9 bases matching TRBD1. The CDR3 sequence is 16 residues long. The V gene's germline CDR1 is LGHNA and CDR2 YSLEER. Unmatched junction bases numbered 10, after V lost 3 bases and J lost 5 bases. CDR3 in DNA: TGCGCCAGCAGCCATCAAAGACAGGGGGGAAGGTATGGCTACACCTTC. Residues: CASSHQRQGGRYGYTF.

The rearrangement uses TRBV9 and TRBJ2-7, with 12 bases fitting TRBD2. Trimming cost V 0 bases and J 5 bases; bases outside gene matches: 9. CDR1 and CDR2 from the germline V gene are SGDLS and YYNGEE. This CDR3 is built from 17 residues. The CDR3 DNA reads TGTGCCAGCAGCGTAGAACCTAGCGGGGGGGCCGACAACGAGCAGTACTTC. This gives the protein CASSVEPSGGADNEQYF.

Note on this clone: The same CDR3 also results from other DNA sequences found in this sample. This chain connects TRBV7-2 to TRBJ2-1; 10 bases are a match to TRBD2. Germline CDR1 reads SGHTA; CDR2 reads FQGNSA. This CDR3 has 13 residues. Trimming removed 10 bases from V and 0 bases from J; junction bases left unmatched: 0. The DNA of the CDR3 is TGTGCCACTAGCGGGAGCTCCTACAATGAGCAGTTCTTC. This encodes CATSGSSYNEQFF.

This chain connects TRBV5-1 to TRBJ1-4; 9 nucleotides align to TRBD1. The CDR3 consists of 17 residues. Germline V gives CDR1 SGHRS, CDR2 YFSETQ. The junction had 10 bases not matched to a gene; V was cut back by 2 bases and J by 5 bases. The CDR3, as DNA: TGCGCCAGCAGCTTCAATACAGGGGGCCGGGCCAATGAAAAACTGTTTTTT. Its translation is CASSFNTGGRANEKLFF.

The chain carries TRBV9 and TRBJ2-1; TRBD2 matches 9 bases. The V and J ends lost 1 base and 7 bases, in that order; junction bases with no gene match: 12. Germline lookup yields CDR1 SGDLS and CDR2 YYNGEE. CDR3 length equals 17 residues. The CDR3 sequence is CASSVSLAGYGTNEQFF. The CDR3 bases are TGTGCCAGCAGCGTATCTCTAGCGGGATATGGTACGAATGAGCAGTTCTTC.

The V gene is TRBV5-1, the J gene TRBJ2-7; D not certain. Germline loops: CDR1 SGHRS, CDR2 YFSETQ. CDR3 length: 15 amino acids. With 1 base removed from V and 2 bases from J, the gap between germline ends came to 13 bases. This CDR3 is CASSLTASVAYEQYF. The CDR3 nucleotides are TGCGCCAGCAGCTTGACAGCCTCGGTCGCCTACGAGCAGTACTTC. Looking up the rest from reference TRBV5-1 and TRBJ2-7 gives the full variable domain: KAGVTQTPRYLIKTRGQQVTLSCSPISGHRSVSWYQQTPGQGLQFLFEYFSETQRNKGNFPGRFSGRQFSNSRSEMNVSTLELGDSALYLCASSLTASVAYEQYFGPGTRLTVT.

This chain joins TRBV19 and TRBJ2-2; 11 nucleotides match TRBD2. Germline V gene data show CDR1 as LNHDA and CDR2 as SQIVND (reference sequence). Trimming at V came to 7 bases and at J to 5 bases, leaving 9 bases not matched to a gene. The CDR3 has 16 amino acids. The CDR3 protein is CASTPPLAGETGELFF. As DNA, the CDR3 is TGTGCCAGTACCCCTCCACTAGCGGGAGAAACCGGGGAGCTGTTTTTT.

V usage is TRBV6-4 and J usage is TRBJ1-1, with D tentatively TRBD1 (6 bases). Trimming left V 5 bases short and J 4 bases short, with 14 bases between. This CDR3 region has 14 residues. The germline gives CDR1 MRHNA, CDR2 SNTAGT. In DNA, the CDR3 is TGTGCCAGCAGTAAGGGGGGGGCGAGCACTGAAGCTTTCTTT. Its protein is CASSKGGASTEAFF.

The V and J genes are TRBV9 and TRBJ1-1; the D is unclear. This CDR3 region has 13 residues. With 4 bases removed from V and 7 bases from J, the gap between germline ends came to 14 bases. Looked up from germline, CDR1 is SGDLS and CDR2 is YYNGEE. The CDR3 loop reads CASSIWTAGEAFF. The CDR3 DNA follows: TGTGCCAGCAGCATCTGGACGGCGGGTGAAGCTTTCTTT.

The chain carries TRBV11-2 and TRBJ2-5; D might be TRBD2 (7 bases). CDR1 is SGHAT, CDR2 FQNNGV, per germline. This CDR3 region has 16 residues. Trimming removed 1 base at V and 5 bases at J, with 17 bases between. CDR3 nucleotides: TGTGCCAGCAGCTTAGCTCTCGGCGGGGGCGCGGAGACCCAGTACTTC. This codes for CASSLALGGGAETQYF.

V usage is TRBV6-1 and J usage is TRBJ1-4, with TRBD1 matching 10 bases. The CDR3 has 15 amino acids. Per the germline V gene, CDR1 is MNHNS and CDR2 is SASEGT. J gave up 8 bases and V 2 bases, and 5 bases lay outside the gene matches. CDR3: CASSELGTGDEKLFF. The CDR3 DNA follows: TGTGCCAGCAGTGAACTAGGGACAGGGGACGAAAAACTGTTTTTT.